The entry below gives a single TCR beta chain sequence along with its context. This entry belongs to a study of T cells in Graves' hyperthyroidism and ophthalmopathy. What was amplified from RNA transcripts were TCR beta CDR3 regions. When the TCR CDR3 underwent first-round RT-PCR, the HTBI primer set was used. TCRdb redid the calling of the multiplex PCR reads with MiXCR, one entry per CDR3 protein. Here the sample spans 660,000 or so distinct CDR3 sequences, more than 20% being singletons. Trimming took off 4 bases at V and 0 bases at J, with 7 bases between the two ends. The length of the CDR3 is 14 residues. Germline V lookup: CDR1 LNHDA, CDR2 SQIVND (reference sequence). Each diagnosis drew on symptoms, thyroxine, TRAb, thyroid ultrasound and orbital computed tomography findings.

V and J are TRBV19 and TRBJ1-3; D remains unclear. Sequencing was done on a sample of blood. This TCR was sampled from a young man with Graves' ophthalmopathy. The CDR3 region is CASSTTDSGNTIYF. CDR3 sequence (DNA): TGTGCCAGTAGTACTACAGACTCTGGAAACACCATATATTTT.